The 7 T cell receptor beta chains below come from one sample, sequenced in a study of cytomegalovirus exposure and HLA in healthy donors (dated by TCRdb to 2016 to 2017). The library was obtained by the immunoSEQ multiplex PCR assay. The multiplex PCR relied on a mix of 60 forward primers for TCR Vbeta segments and 13 reverse primers for TCR Jbeta segments. TCRdb holds this immuneACCESS table with in-frame rearrangements only. Some clones are missing; in checked studies, unresolved V genes explain under half, and the rest has no known cause. The sample contains about 180,000 clones, roughly 80% of them found a single time. The top ten hold around 5.7% of the sample. The sequencing input was PBMCs. These receptors all come from a man between 40 and 49 years old in good health and CMV-seronegative.

For this clone: The same CDR3 is also encoded by other DNA sequences in this sample. The genes are TRBV6-5 and TRBJ2-7; the match to TRBD1 covers 10 bases. CDR1 MNHEY and CDR2 SVGAGI come from the germline V gene. The trim removed 6 bases at V and 2 bases at J, leaving 4 bases unmatched. The CDR3 is 14 amino acids. This chain's CDR3 is CASSRGQGAYEQYF. For the CDR3, the DNA is TGTGCCAGCAGCCGCGGACAGGGGGCCTACGAGCAGTACTTC.

The chain recombines TRBV10-3 with TRBJ1-2; 9 bases are shared with TRBD1. The junction had 19 bases not matched to a gene; V was cut back by 6 bases and J by 2 bases. Germline CDR1 reads ENHRY; CDR2 reads SYGVKD. This CDR3 contains 19 residues. In DNA form, the CDR3 reads TGTGCCATCAGGCCGGGACAGGGAAGCCCTGCGGGCTTCAACTATGGCTACACCTTC. It is translated as CAIRPGQGSPAGFNYGYTF.

This clone has more than one count but fewer than ten. V usage is TRBV9 and J usage is TRBJ1-4; 8 bases match TRBD1. The CDR3 spans 16 residues. CDR1 SGDLS and CDR2 YYNGEE come from the germline V gene. After removal of 0 bases from V and 8 bases from J, the junction contained 9 bases not matched to a gene. CDR3 DNA: TGTGCCAGCAGCGTAGGACAGGGGACGACTGGAGAAAAACTGTTTTTT. Translating it yields CASSVGQGTTGEKLFF.

CDR3 loop: CASRASGGNTIYF. CDR3 in DNA: TGTGCCAGCAGGGCCTCCGGGGGAAACACCATATATTTT. The rearrangement joins TRBV6-5 to TRBJ1-3, with D hard to call. The CDR3 length is 13 residues. V was pared by 6 bases and J by 4 bases, with 10 bases between. The germline gives CDR1 MNHEY, CDR2 SVGAGI.

The genes are TRBV5-6 and TRBJ1-5; no clear D gene. Trimming stripped 1 base from V and 1 base from J, with 9 bases between. Germline V gene data show CDR1 as SGHDT and CDR2 as YYEEEE. CDR3 length: 15 residues. The CDR3 DNA reads TGTGCCAGCAGCTTGCGCGGGAGGAGCAATCAGCCCCAGCATTTT. It specifies CASSLRGRSNQPQHF.

The chain employs TRBV27 and TRBJ1-1; 12 bases match TRBD1. This CDR3 spans 15 amino acids. CDR1 MNHEY and CDR2 SMNVEV come from the germline V gene (reference sequence). The V segment lost 4 bases and the J segment 5 bases; nucleotides outside the gene matches: 5. The CDR3 DNA follows: TGTGCCAGCAGTTCCGCGGGACAGGGGGCGACTGAAGCTTTCTTT. Translating it yields CASSSAGQGATEAFF.

The CDR3 DNA sequence: TGTGCCTGCCGATCCCTTAGATCCTACAATGAGCAGTTCTTC. Amino acids: CACRSLRSYNEQFF. The chain recombines TRBV30 with TRBJ2-1; D remains unclear. The CDR3 has 14 residues. Germline values: CDR1 GTSNPN, CDR2 SVGIG (reference sequence). Trimming left V 6 bases short and J 1 base short, with 13 bases between.